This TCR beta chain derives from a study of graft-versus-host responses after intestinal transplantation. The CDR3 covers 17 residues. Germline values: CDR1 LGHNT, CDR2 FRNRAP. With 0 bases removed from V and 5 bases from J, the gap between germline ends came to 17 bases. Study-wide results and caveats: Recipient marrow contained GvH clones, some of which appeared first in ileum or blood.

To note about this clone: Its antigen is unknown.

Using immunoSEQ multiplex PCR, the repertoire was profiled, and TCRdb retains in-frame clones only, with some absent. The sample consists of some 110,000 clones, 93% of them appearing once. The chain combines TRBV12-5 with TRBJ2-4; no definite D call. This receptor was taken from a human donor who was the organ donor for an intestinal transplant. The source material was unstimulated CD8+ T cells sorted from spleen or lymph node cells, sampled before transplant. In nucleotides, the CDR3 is TGTGCTAGTGGTTTGGTCCTCCAAAAGGTAAGGGAAAACATTCAGTACTTC. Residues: CASGLVLQKVRENIQYF.